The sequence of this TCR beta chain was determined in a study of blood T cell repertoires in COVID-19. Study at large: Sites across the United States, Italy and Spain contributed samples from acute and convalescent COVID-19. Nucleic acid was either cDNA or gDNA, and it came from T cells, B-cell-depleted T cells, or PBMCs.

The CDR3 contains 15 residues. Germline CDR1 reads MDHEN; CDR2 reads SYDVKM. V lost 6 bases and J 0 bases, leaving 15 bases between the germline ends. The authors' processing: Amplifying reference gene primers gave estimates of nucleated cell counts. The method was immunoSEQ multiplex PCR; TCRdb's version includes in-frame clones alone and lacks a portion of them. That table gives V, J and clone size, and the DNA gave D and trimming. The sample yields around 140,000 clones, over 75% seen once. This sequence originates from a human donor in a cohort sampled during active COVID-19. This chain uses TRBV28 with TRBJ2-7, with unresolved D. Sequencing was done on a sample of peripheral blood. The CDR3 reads CASSTRFLSSYEQYF. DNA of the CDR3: TGTGCCAGCAGCACCCGGTTCCTTAGCTCCTACGAGCAGTACTTC.